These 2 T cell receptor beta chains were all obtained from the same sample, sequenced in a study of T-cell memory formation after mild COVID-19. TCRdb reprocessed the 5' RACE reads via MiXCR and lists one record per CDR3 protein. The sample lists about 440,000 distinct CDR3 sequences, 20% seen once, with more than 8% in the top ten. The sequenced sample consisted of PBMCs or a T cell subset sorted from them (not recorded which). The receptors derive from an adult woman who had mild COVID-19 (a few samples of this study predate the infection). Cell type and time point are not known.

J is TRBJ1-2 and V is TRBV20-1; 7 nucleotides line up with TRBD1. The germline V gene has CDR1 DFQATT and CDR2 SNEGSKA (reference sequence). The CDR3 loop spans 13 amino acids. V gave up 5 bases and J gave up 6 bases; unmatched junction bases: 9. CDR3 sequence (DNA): TGCAGTGCTTCCAAGGGACAGAAGGATGGCTACACCTTC. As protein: CSASKGQKDGYTF.

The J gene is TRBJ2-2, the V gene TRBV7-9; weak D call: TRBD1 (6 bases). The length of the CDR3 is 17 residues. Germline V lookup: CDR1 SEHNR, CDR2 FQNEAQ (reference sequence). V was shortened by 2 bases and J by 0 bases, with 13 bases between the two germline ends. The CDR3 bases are TGTGCCAGCAGCTTACCGCCAGGGACAACGAACACCGGGGAGCTGTTTTTT. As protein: CASSLPPGTTNTGELFF.